These 21 T cell receptor beta chains came from one sample sequenced in a study of preoperative IRX-2 immunotherapy in early breast cancer. TCRdb's table, derived via immunoSEQ multiplex PCR, lists solely in-frame clones and lacks some. Altogether 35,000 to 55,000 clones are present, approximately 94% being singletons, with the ten largest covering more than 1.5%. Treatment given: preoperative locoregional IRX-2 cytokine immunotherapy. Sequencing was performed on tumor tissue, taken after IRX-2 immunotherapy. These receptors all come from a human donor with breast cancer.

The chain combines TRBV29-1 with TRBJ2-7, with D perhaps assigned TRBD1 or TRBD2 (5 bases each). Looked up from germline, CDR1 is SQVTM and CDR2 is ANQGSEA. Trimming stripped 4 bases from V and 4 bases from J, with 17 bases between. The CDR3 loop spans 14 amino acids. The CDR3 DNA sequence: TGCAGCGTTGCGAGGGGACGGAATCCGTACGAGCAGTACTTC. Translating gives CSVARGRNPYEQYF.

The chain joins TRBV30 to TRBJ1-4; tentative D call: TRBD1 (6 bases). CDR3 length equals 14 residues. The V end lost 2 bases, the J end lost 8 bases, and 15 bases lay between the germline ends. The V gene's germline CDR1 is GTSNPN and CDR2 SVGIG (reference sequence). The CDR3 region has the DNA TGTGCCTGGAGTTCGGGGGGCGATATGGAAAAACTGTTTTTT. This sequence encodes CAWSSGGDMEKLFF. Using reference TRBV30 and TRBJ1-4 for the parts outside the CDR3, the full variable domain is SQTIHQWPATLVQPVGSPLSLECTVEGTSNPNLYWYRQAAGRGLQLLFYSVGIGQISSEVPQNLSASRPQDRQFILSSKKLLLSDSGFYLCAWSSGGDMEKLFFGSGTQLSVL.

This chain joins TRBV7-3 and TRBJ2-2, with no clear D. V dropped 8 bases and J dropped 0 bases, with 10 bases sitting between them. Germline CDR1 reads SGHTA; CDR2 reads FQGTGA. CDR3 length equals 14 residues. The CDR3 protein is CASALGTNTGELFF. CDR3 in DNA: TGTGCCAGCGCGCTGGGGACGAACACCGGGGAGCTGTTTTTT.

The CDR3 DNA reads as TGTGCCATCAGTGAGTCGCCAGCTACAGCTAACTATGGCTACACCTTC. It specifies CAISESPATANYGYTF. The V call is TRBV10-3, the J call TRBJ1-2, with no clear D. The germline CDR1 and CDR2 sequences are ENHRY and SYGVKD. The CDR3 sequence is 16 residues long. The V end lost 0 bases, the J end lost 0 bases, and 11 bases lay between the germline ends.

This clone was seen only once. V usage is TRBV13 and J usage is TRBJ2-5; D possibly corresponds to TRBD2 (5 bases). V was trimmed by 3 bases and J by 3 bases, leaving 11 bases between them. Per germline, CDR1 PRHDT and CDR2 FYEKMQ (reference sequence). This CDR3 spans 14 amino acids. The CDR3 nucleotides are TGTGCCAGCAGCTTCTACACGGGGAAAGAGACCCAGTACTTC. It translates to CASSFYTGKETQYF.

The genes are TRBV7-8 and TRBJ2-7, with D perhaps assigned TRBD1 or TRBD2 (5 bases each). Trimming took 5 bases from V and 4 from J, leaving 12 bases between them. Germline CDR1 and CDR2: SGHVS and FQNEAQ. This CDR3 has 13 amino acids. In nucleotides, the CDR3 is TGTGCCAGCAGCACACGGGACCCATACGAGCAGTACTTC. It codes for CASSTRDPYEQYF.

The genes are TRBV6-6 and TRBJ1-3; D not certain. V dropped 6 bases and J dropped 0 bases, with 6 bases sitting between them. Germline V gene sequence: CDR1 MNHNY, CDR2 SVGAGI (reference sequence). The CDR3 extends over 13 amino acids. CDR3 in amino acids: CASSESSGNTIYF. As DNA, the CDR3 is TGTGCCAGCAGCGAGAGCTCTGGAAACACCATATATTTT.

CDR3: CASSVDRSSYNEQFF. The CDR3 coding sequence is TGTGCCAGCAGTGTGGACAGGAGCTCCTACAATGAGCAGTTCTTC. V usage is TRBV2 and J usage is TRBJ2-1; 7 positions agree with TRBD1. V lost 4 bases, J lost 0 bases, and 3 bases stayed unmatched. CDR1 SNHLY and CDR2 FYNNEI come from the germline V gene. The CDR3 is 15 residues long.

The gene calls are TRBV9 and TRBJ2-3, with D perhaps being TRBD1 or TRBD2 (5 bases each). The V end was cut by 3 bases, the J end by 2 bases, with 19 bases between. The V gene's germline CDR1 is SGDLS and CDR2 YYNGEE. The CDR3 extends over 17 amino acids. The CDR3 sequence: CASSASPGTVNTDTQYF. Written as DNA, the CDR3 is TGTGCCAGCAGCGCCTCCCCTGGGACGGTAAACACAGATACGCAGTATTTT.

In its sample, this clone was seen once. This chain joins TRBV7-2 and TRBJ2-3; D remains ambiguous. V shed 2 bases and J shed 6 bases, with 6 bases lying between them. The CDR3 totals 12 residues. Germline V gives CDR1 SGHTA, CDR2 FQGNSA. The CDR3 reads CASSLIEDTQYF. CDR3 nucleotides: TGTGCCAGCAGCTTAATCGAGGATACGCAGTATTTT.

The J gene is TRBJ2-7, the V gene TRBV5-1; 8 bases align to TRBD2. Per the germline V gene, CDR1 is SGHRS and CDR2 is YFSETQ. This CDR3 spans 15 amino acids. V lost 4 bases and J lost 4; bases outside the gene matches: 10. CDR3 amino acids: CASSPGLAGGYEQYF. The CDR3 region has the DNA TGCGCCAGCAGCCCAGGACTAGCCGGGGGTTACGAGCAGTACTTC.

V is TRBV28 and J is TRBJ2-2, with 11 bases that match TRBD1. CDR3 size: 15 residues. Germline V gives CDR1 MDHEN, CDR2 SYDVKM. After removal of 4 bases from V and 3 bases from J, the junction contained 1 base not matched to a gene. CDR3 DNA: TGTGCCAGCAGTTCGGGACAGGGGGACACCGGGGAGCTGTTTTTT. The encoded protein is CASSSGQGDTGELFF.

The chain combines TRBV6-6 with TRBJ1-5; D is ambiguous. V lost 2 bases and J lost 4, with 3 bases in between. CDR1 MNHNY and CDR2 SVGAGI come from the germline V gene (reference sequence). This CDR3 spans 12 amino acids. CDR3 sequence (DNA): TGTGCCAGCAGTTACATGAATCAGCCCCAGCATTTT. This translates into CASSYMNQPQHF.

The V call is TRBV11-2, the J call TRBJ2-5; TRBD2 matches 8 bases. Germline CDR1 is SGHAT and CDR2 is FQNNGV. The CDR3 is 17 amino acids. V was pared by 0 bases and J by 6 bases, with 12 bases of the junction left unmatched. The CDR3 coding sequence is TGTGCCAGCAGCTTAGATACCCCAGCGGGGGCGCGGAAGACCCAGTACTTC. This translates into CASSLDTPAGARKTQYF.

The chain carries TRBV28 and TRBJ1-2, with a weak D call TRBD1 (6 bases). This CDR3 spans 14 amino acids. Trimming took 5 bases from V and 0 from J, leaving 10 bases between them. In germline, CDR1 is MDHEN, CDR2 SYDVKM. The CDR3 bases are TGTGCCAGCAGTAGCAGGGGTTCTAACTATGGCTACACCTTC. This translates into CASSSRGSNYGYTF.

V and J are TRBV28 and TRBJ1-2; D not certain. Deletions cut 6 bases from V and 4 bases from J, with 21 bases between. This CDR3 is built from 16 residues. CDR1 is MDHEN, CDR2 SYDVKM, per germline. The CDR3 here is CASRSSALEYFYGYTF. CDR3 coding DNA: TGTGCCAGCAGGTCGAGCGCGCTTGAGTATTTCTATGGCTACACCTTC.

Only one count was recorded for this clone. The chain recombines TRBV7-9 with TRBJ1-3; D may be TRBD1 (5 bases). The CDR3 has 16 amino acids. Germline V gene lookup returns CDR1 SEHNR and CDR2 FQNEAQ (reference sequence). The ends were cut back, 1 base at V and 0 bases at J, with 10 bases in the middle. CDR3 nucleotide sequence: TGTGCCAGCAGCTTAGTTACCAGGGCCTCTGGAAACACCATATATTTT. Amino acids: CASSLVTRASGNTIYF.

V gene TRBV6-1 combines with J gene TRBJ1-2, with 9 bases aligning to TRBD1. CDR1 is MNHNS, CDR2 SASEGT, per germline. This CDR3 spans 16 amino acids. Trimming removed 3 bases from V and 5 bases from J; junction bases left unmatched: 10. CDR3 coding DNA: TGTGCCAGCAGTGAGCCGAAGACAGGGGGAGAGTATGGCTACACCTTC. Translation gives CASSEPKTGGEYGYTF.

This sequence joins TRBV28 and TRBJ2-5; a possible D gene is TRBD1 (6 bases). V gave up 3 bases and J gave up 2 bases, with 13 bases separating them. Germline V gene sequence: CDR1 MDHEN, CDR2 SYDVKM. This CDR3 is built from 15 residues. CDR3 nucleotide sequence: TGTGCCAGCAGTTTTCCAGGGGCGGCACAAGAGACCCAGTACTTC. It encodes CASSFPGAAQETQYF.

This chain joins TRBV5-8 and TRBJ2-3, with D perhaps being TRBD1 or TRBD2 (5 bases each). Deletions cut 5 bases from V and 0 bases from J, with 13 bases between. Per germline, CDR1 SGHTS and CDR2 YDEGEE. The CDR3 extends over 15 amino acids. The CDR3: CASSLAGASTDTQYF. As DNA, the CDR3 is TGTGCCAGCAGTCTCGCCGGGGCGAGCACAGATACGCAGTATTTT.

J is TRBJ1-2 and V is TRBV5-1; the D gene is possibly TRBD1 (6 bases). CDR1 is SGHRS and CDR2 is YFSETQ in the germline V gene. This CDR3 comprises 15 residues. V was cut by 0 bases and J by 2 bases, with 11 bases left in between. The CDR3 DNA reads TGCGCCAGCAGCTTGGGGGGGCGTAGGAACTATGGCTACACCTTC. Translating gives CASSLGGRRNYGYTF.